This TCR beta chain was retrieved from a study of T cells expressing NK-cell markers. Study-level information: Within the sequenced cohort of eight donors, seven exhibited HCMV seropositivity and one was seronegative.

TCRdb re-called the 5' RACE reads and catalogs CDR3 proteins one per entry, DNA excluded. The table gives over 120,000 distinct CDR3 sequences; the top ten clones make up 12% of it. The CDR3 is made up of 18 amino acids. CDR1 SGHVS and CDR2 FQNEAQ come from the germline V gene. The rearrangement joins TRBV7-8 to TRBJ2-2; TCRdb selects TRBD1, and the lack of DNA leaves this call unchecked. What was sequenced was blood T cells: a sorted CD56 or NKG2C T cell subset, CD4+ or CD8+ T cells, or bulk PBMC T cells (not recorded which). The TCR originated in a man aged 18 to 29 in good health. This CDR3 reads CASSLNRGGPSNTGELFF.